The 7 T cell receptor beta chains in this list originate from one sample, sequenced in a study of T-cell reconstitution after alpha-beta-depleted transplantation in children. The TCRbeta library incorporated unique molecular identifiers. In TCRdb, the PCR reads were re-called with MiXCR into one record per CDR3 protein. The sample consists of approximately 47,000 distinct CDR3 sequences, under 60% of them appearing once. Sequencing was performed on peripheral blood, taken before TCRalphabeta/CD19-depleted stem cell transplant. These receptors were collected from a boy younger than two with SCID, due to receive a stem cell transplant.

V usage is TRBV7-9 and J usage is TRBJ2-3, with 13 bases lining up with TRBD2. Germline assignment: CDR1 SEHNR and CDR2 FQNEAQ (reference sequence). The V gene end was trimmed by 5 bases and the J gene end by 3 bases; junction bases not matched to a gene: 8. The CDR3 consists of 17 residues. The CDR3 loop reads CASSPTGLAGPTDTQYF. The CDR3 nucleotides read TGTGCCAGCAGCCCTACGGGACTAGCGGGACCGACAGATACGCAGTATTTT.

V gene TRBV4-1 combines with J gene TRBJ2-7, with D possibly TRBD1 on 5 matching bases. Germline values: CDR1 MGHRA, CDR2 YSYEKL. There are 15 residues in the CDR3. V was cut by 0 bases and J by 4 bases, with 13 bases left in between. The CDR3 loop reads CASSQDPGRVYEQYF. The CDR3 coding sequence is TGCGCCAGCAGCCAAGATCCTGGCAGGGTATACGAGCAGTACTTC.

The V call is TRBV20-1, the J call TRBJ2-7, with a possible D match to TRBD1 (6 bases). V lost 2 bases, J lost 4 bases, and 18 bases lay in between. The CDR3 length is 15 residues. The germline CDR1 and CDR2 sequences are DFQATT and SNEGSKA (reference sequence). Written as DNA, the CDR3 is TGCAGTGCTAGAATAAGTACAGGGAGCAGATACGAGCAGTACTTC. Amino acids: CSARISTGSRYEQYF.

A single count supports this clonotype. The gene calls are TRBV4-2 and TRBJ2-7; 7 bases fit TRBD2. The CDR3 runs 15 residues. The ends lost 0 bases at V and 3 bases at J; junction bases unmatched: 5. CDR1 LGHNA and CDR2 YNFKEQ come from the germline V gene. In nucleotides, the CDR3 is TGTGCCAGCAGCCAAGATCGGGGCGGGGGCTACGAGCAGTACTTC. Residues: CASSQDRGGGYEQYF.

The chain links TRBV5-1 to TRBJ1-2; 8 bases are a match to TRBD1. The CDR3 runs to 17 residues. The V gene end was trimmed by 4 bases and the J gene end by 12 bases; junction bases not matched to a gene: 23. The V gene's germline CDR1 is SGHRS and CDR2 YFSETQ. This chain's CDR3 is CASSPEYGQGEFHRNTF. In DNA form, the CDR3 reads TGCGCCAGCAGCCCAGAATATGGACAGGGAGAGTTTCATCGGAACACCTTC.

This clonotype occurred a few times. The CDR3 nucleotides are TGTGCCAGCAGCTCCGTCAGGCCTCTGAGGGCGGATACGCAGTATTTT. Translated: CASSSVRPLRADTQYF. V is TRBV7-9 and J is TRBJ2-3, with D possibly being TRBD2 (5 bases). Germline-derived CDR1 and CDR2 are SEHNR and FQNEAQ (reference sequence). V was cut by 4 bases and J by 6 bases, with 20 bases left in between. The CDR3 sequence is 16 residues long.

The chain uses TRBV6-5 and TRBJ1-2, with D uncertain. The CDR3 has 17 amino acids. The ends were cut back, 1 base at V and 8 bases at J, with 23 bases in the middle. The V gene's germline CDR1 is MNHEY and CDR2 SVGAGI. The CDR3, as DNA: TGTGCCAGCAGTTACTATCCTGCCCGACGGGTGTCTGGGGGCTACACCTTC. Amino acids: CASSYYPARRVSGGYTF.